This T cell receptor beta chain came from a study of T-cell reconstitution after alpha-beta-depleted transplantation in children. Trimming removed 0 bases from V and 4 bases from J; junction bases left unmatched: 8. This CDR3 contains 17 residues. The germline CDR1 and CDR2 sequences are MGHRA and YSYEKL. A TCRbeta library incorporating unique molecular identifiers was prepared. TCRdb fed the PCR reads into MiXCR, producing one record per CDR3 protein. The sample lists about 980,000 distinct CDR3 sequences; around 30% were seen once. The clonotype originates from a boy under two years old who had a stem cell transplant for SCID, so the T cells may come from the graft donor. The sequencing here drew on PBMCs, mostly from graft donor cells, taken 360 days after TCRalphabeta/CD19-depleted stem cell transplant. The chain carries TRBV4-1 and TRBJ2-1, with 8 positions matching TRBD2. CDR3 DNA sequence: TGCGCCAGCAGCCAAGAAGGCAGCGGGGGACTATACAATGAGCAGTTCTTC. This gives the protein CASSQEGSGGLYNEQFF.